The 7 T cell receptor beta chains reported below all come from one sample, sequenced in a study of blood T cells in healthy people across ages. Next came a second PCR, run for roughly 6 to 11 cycles, which used a sample-barcoded 5' primer along with a J-beta primer mix. TCRdb used MiXCR to reprocess the 5' RACE reads, holding one entry per CDR3 protein. Counted here are 1.5 million to 2 million distinct CDR3 sequences, 28% occurring once; the ten biggest clones make up roughly 8%. Specimen: blood. Receptor source: a woman in her 30s in good health.

This chain uses TRBV6-5 with TRBJ2-1; 9 bases align to TRBD2. This CDR3 contains 17 residues. V was pared by 0 bases and J by 1 base, with 4 bases of the junction left unmatched. Germline V lookup: CDR1 MNHEY, CDR2 SVGAGI. CDR3 nucleotides: TGTGCCAGCAGTTACTCCACTCTAGCGGGGTCCTACAATGAGCAGTTCTTC. The encoded protein is CASSYSTLAGSYNEQFF.

This clonotype has only a few counts. CDR3 in amino acids: CASSGAMSEQFF. The CDR3 bases are TGTGCCAGCAGCGGGGCGATGAGTGAGCAGTTCTTC. The genes are TRBV7-9 and TRBJ2-1; D might be TRBD1 (5 bases). The germline V gene has CDR1 SEHNR and CDR2 FQNEAQ (reference sequence). The CDR3 spans 12 residues. Trimming stripped 5 bases from V and 9 bases from J, with 11 bases between.

The chain couples TRBV15 to TRBJ1-5, with D perhaps TRBD1 (5 bases). The germline CDR1 and CDR2 sequences are LNHNV and YYDKDF (reference sequence). This CDR3 has 15 residues. Trimming took 0 bases from V and 7 from J, leaving 13 bases between them. CDR3 protein: CATSRDFAEGQPQHF. The CDR3 DNA follows: TGTGCCACCAGCAGAGATTTTGCGGAGGGGCAGCCCCAGCATTTT.

The CDR3 sequence is CASILPGGAFF. For the CDR3, the DNA is TGTGCCAGCATTTTGCCAGGGGGAGCTTTCTTT. The chain is built from TRBV6-1 and TRBJ1-1; 7 positions agree with TRBD1. After removal of 7 bases from V and 10 bases from J, the junction contained 6 bases not matched to a gene. Germline CDR1 reads MNHNS; CDR2 reads SASEGT. The CDR3 is 11 amino acids.

On this clonotype: At one of its ends the junction is not consistent with the germline gene, which may arise from a read error. The V and J genes are TRBV24-1 and TRBJ2-6, with D maybe TRBD2 (6 bases). CDR1 KGHDR and CDR2 SFDVKD come from the germline V gene. The CDR3 runs 15 residues. The CDR3 spells CATSGTSSGANVRTF. CDR3 sequence (DNA): TGTGCCACCAGTGGTACTAGCTCTGGGGCCAACGTCCGGACTTTC.

A word on this clonotype: One base away lies a much larger clone, so this may be a sequencing read error. This chain uses TRBV10-2 with TRBJ2-1; D ambiguous. V shed 0 bases and J shed 4 bases, with 10 bases lying between them. CDR1 and CDR2 from the germline V gene are WSHSY and SAAADI. The CDR3 consists of 15 residues. The CDR3 sequence: CASSESVSGYNEQFF. Written as DNA, the CDR3 is TGCGCCAGCAGTGAGTCAGTATCGGGTTACAATGAGCAGTTCTTC.

This chain connects TRBV12-3 or TRBV12-4 to TRBJ1-2; D not resolved. The CDR3 contains 12 residues. The V end lost 10 bases, the J end lost 4 bases, and 13 bases lay between the germline ends. In nucleotides, the CDR3 is TGTGCCAACACCCTGATCGGCTATGGCTACACCTTC. It encodes CANTLIGYGYTF.